This T cell receptor (beta chain) was retrieved from a study of T cells in localized non-small cell lung cancer. Study-level findings and limits: Uninvolved adjacent lung showed the highest T cell clonality, exceeding tumor. A median of around 60 clones ranked among the top 100 in tumor appeared in adjacent lung. Higher adjacent-lung clonality was associated with shorter survival. Multi-region tumor sequencing was not done, so intratumor heterogeneity could not be excluded.

J was trimmed by 1 base and V by 4 bases; bases with no gene match: 9. Germline CDR1 is LNHDA and CDR2 is SQIVND (reference sequence). CDR3 length: 17 residues. Clones were read by immunoSEQ multiplex PCR, and TCRdb kept only the in-frame ones, dropping some. The sample lists just over 15,000 clones; around 87% were seen once. Comments on this clone: Antigen: not known.

This TCR came from a male donor aged 60 or older with stage II lung adenocarcinoma. Material: peripheral blood mononuclear cells, obtained before any cancer treatment. The rearrangement joins TRBV19 to TRBJ1-5; 8 bases fit TRBD1. The CDR3 DNA reads TGTGCCAGTAGTACTGGCCAGGGGGCGAGCAGCAATCAGCCCCAGCATTTT. This codes for CASSTGQGASSNQPQHF. The full variable domain, rest sourced from reference TRBV19 and TRBJ1-5, is DGGITQSPKYLFRKEGQNVTLSCEQNLNHDAMYWYRQDPGQGLRLIYYSQIVNDFQKGDIAEGYSVSREKKESFPLTVTSAQKNPTAFYLCASSTGQGASSNQPQHFGDGTRLSIL.